The clone carrying this TCR beta chain occurred once. Its antigen is not identified. The data belong to a study of T cell responses to AZD1222 COVID-19 vaccine. Across the whole study: Researchers grouped second doses given at about 4 or about 12 weeks into one pool. Study outcomes and limitations: Without day 14 samples, only post-peak T cell repertoires were studied. White British donors predominated, females outnumbered males, and clonal diversity was possibly underestimated. Once two AZD1222 doses were given, Spike-specific TCR breadth and depth went up.

The ends were cut back, 6 bases at V and 4 bases at J, with 13 bases in the middle. Germline-derived CDR1 and CDR2 are MNHEY and SVGAGI. The CDR3 is 13 residues long. Some clones are missing from TCRdb's copy, which holds only in-frame ones; the method was immunoSEQ multiplex PCR. This sample has some 140,000 clones, with approximately 84% found just once. This chain connects TRBV6-5 to TRBJ2-7, with no clear D. The material was peripheral blood, obtained on day 0 of AZD1222 vaccination. This TCR was recovered from an adult in good health. The CDR3 reads CASSLPGTYEQYF. CDR3 DNA sequence: TGTGCCAGCAGCCTCCCCGGAACTTACGAGCAGTACTTC.